This T cell receptor beta chain was captured in a study of blood T cells in healthy people across ages. This clonotype was detected a few times. As yet, its antigen is unknown. Mismatch with germline at one junction end may stem from a read error. Regarding the study as a whole: Possibly, changes in expanded clonotypes were confounded because donor CMV status was unknown. There were more naive CD4+ cells and higher diversity in long-lived donors than in aged donors.

Next came a second PCR, run for about 6 to 12 cycles, which used a sample-barcoded 5' primer along with a J-beta primer mix. MiXCR was run by TCRdb on the 5' RACE reads, yielding one entry per CDR3 protein. The sample shows roughly 500,000 distinct CDR3 sequences, under 30% of them seen only once. Per germline, CDR1 MNHEY and CDR2 SMNVEV (reference sequence). CDR3 length equals 12 residues. This sample was also put to use in a study of T cells of mothers and their children.

This rearrangement joins TRBV27 to TRBJ2-3, with D unclear. The origin of this receptor is a boy aged 10-17 years in good health. Sequences were obtained from blood. The CDR3 protein is CAGSLSADTQYF. CDR3 coding DNA: TGTGCCGGCAGTTTATCGGCAGATACGCAGTATTTT.